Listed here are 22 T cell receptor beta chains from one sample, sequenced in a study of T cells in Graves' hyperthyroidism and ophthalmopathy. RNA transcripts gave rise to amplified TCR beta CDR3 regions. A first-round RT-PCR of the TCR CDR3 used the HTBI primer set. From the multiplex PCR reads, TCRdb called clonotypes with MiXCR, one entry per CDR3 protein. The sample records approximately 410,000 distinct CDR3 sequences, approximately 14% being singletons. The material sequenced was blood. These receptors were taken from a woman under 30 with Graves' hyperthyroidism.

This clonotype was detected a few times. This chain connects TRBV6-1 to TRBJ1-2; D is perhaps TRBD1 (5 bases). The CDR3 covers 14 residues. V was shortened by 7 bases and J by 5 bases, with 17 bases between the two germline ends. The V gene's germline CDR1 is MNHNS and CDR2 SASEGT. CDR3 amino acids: CASKPGAGPYGYTF. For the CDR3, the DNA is TGTGCCAGCAAACCCGGGGCCGGGCCATATGGCTACACCTTC.

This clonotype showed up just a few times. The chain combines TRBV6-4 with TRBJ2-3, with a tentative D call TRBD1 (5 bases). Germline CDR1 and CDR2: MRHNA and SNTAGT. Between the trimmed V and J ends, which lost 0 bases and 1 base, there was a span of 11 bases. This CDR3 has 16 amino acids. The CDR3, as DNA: TGTGCCAGCAGTGACTCTGCAGGGTCCGGCACAGATACGCAGTATTTT. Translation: CASSDSAGSGTDTQYF.

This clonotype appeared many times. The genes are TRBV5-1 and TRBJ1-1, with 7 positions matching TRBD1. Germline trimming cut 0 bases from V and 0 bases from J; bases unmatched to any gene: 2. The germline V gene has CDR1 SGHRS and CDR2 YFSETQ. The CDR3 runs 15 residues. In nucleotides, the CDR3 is TGCGCCAGCAGCTTGGAAGGGGGCGTGAACACTGAAGCTTTCTTT. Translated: CASSLEGGVNTEAFF.

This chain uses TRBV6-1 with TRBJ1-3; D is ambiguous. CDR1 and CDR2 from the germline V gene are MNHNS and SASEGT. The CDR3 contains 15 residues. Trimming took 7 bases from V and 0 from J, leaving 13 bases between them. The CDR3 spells CASTPSFYSGNTIYF. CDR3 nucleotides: TGTGCCAGCACCCCATCCTTTTACTCTGGAAACACCATATATTTT.

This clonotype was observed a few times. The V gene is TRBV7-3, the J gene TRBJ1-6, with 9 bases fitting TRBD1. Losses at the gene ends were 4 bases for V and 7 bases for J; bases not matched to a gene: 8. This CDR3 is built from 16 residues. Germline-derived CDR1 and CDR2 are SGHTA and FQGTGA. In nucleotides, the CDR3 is TGTGCCAGCAGCTCAATGACAGGGGGGAAGAATTCACCCCTCCACTTT. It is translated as CASSSMTGGKNSPLHF.

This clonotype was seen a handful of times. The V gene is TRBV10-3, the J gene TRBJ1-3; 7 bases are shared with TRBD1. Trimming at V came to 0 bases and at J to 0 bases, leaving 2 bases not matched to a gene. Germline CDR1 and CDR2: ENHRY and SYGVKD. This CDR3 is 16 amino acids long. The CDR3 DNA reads TGTGCCATCAGTGAGTCCAGGGGGAGCTCTGGAAACACCATATATTTT. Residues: CAISESRGSSGNTIYF.

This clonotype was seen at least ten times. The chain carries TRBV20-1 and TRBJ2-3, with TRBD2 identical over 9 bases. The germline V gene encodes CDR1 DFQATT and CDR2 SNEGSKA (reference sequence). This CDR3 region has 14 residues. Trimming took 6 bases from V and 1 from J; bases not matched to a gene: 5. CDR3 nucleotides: TGCAGTGCCCCTCCTAGCGGGGGCACAGATACGCAGTATTTT. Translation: CSAPPSGGTDTQYF.

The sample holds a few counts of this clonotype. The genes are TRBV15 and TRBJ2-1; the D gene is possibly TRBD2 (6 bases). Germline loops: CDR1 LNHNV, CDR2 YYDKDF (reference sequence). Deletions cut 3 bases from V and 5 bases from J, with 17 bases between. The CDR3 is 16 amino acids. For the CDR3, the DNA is TGTGCCACCAGCAGCCTACGGGGGTACAGTCACAATGAGCAGTTCTTC. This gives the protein CATSSLRGYSHNEQFF. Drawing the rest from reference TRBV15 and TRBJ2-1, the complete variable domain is DAMVIQNPRYQVTQFGKPVTLSCSQTLNHNVMYWYQQKSSQAPKLLFHYYDKDFNNEADTPDNFQSRRPNTSFCFLDIRSPGLGDTAMYLCATSSLRGYSHNEQFFGPGTRLTVL.

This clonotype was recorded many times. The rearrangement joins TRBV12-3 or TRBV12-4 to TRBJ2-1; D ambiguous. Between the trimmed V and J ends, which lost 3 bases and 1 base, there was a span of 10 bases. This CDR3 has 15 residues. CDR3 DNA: TGTGCCAGCAGTTTCTGGGCGACATCCTACAATGAGCAGTTCTTC. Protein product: CASSFWATSYNEQFF.

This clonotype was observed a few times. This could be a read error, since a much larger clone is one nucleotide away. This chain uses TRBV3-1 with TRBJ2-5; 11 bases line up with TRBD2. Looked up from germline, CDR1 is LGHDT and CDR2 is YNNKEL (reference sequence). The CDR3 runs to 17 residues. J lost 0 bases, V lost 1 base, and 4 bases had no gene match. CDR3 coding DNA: TGTGCCAGCAGCCAAGGACTAGCGGGGATGTACCAAGAGACCCAGTACTTC. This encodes CASSQGLAGMYQETQYF.

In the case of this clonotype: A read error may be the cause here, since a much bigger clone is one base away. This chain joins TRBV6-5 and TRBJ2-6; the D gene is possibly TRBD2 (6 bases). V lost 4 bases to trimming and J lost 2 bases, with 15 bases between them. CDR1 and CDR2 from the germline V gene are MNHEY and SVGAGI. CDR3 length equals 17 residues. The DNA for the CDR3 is TGTGCCAGCAGTTTACTCCGGGACTTTACTGGGGCCAACGTCCTGACTTTC. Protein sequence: CASSLLRDFTGANVLTF.

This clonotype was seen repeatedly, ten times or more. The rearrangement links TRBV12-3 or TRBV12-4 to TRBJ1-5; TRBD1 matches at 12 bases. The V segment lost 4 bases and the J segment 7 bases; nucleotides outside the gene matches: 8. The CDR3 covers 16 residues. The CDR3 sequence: CASSSRDRGRGQPQHF. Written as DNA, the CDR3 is TGTGCCAGCAGTTCTCGGGACAGGGGGCGCGGGCAGCCCCAGCATTTT.

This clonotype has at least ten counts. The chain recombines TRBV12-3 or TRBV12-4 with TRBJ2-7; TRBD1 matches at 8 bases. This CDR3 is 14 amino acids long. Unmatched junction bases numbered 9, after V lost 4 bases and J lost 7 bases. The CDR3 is CASSSPDRAKEQYF. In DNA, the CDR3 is TGTGCCAGCAGTTCCCCGGACAGGGCGAAAGAGCAGTACTTC.

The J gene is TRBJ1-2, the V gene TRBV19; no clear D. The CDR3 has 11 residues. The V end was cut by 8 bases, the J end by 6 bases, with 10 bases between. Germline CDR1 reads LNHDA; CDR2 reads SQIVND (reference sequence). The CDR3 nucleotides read TGTGCCAGTCAGAGGCAGCATGGCTACACCTTC. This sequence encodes CASQRQHGYTF.

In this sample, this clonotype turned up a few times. CDR3 region: CAWSPGLAGETQYF. The CDR3, as DNA: TGTGCCTGGAGTCCCGGACTAGCGGGAGAGACCCAGTACTTC. V usage is TRBV30 and J usage is TRBJ2-5, with 11 positions matching TRBD2. Trimming cost V 2 bases and J 4 bases; bases outside gene matches: 3. Germline CDR1 is GTSNPN and CDR2 is SVGIG (reference sequence). The CDR3 sequence is 14 residues long.

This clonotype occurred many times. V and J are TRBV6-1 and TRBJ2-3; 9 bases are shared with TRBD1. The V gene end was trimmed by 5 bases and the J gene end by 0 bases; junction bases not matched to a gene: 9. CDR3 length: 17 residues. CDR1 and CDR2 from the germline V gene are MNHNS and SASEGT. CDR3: CASSPWTGVESTDTQYF. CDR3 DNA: TGTGCCAGCAGTCCCTGGACAGGGGTGGAGAGCACAGATACGCAGTATTTT.

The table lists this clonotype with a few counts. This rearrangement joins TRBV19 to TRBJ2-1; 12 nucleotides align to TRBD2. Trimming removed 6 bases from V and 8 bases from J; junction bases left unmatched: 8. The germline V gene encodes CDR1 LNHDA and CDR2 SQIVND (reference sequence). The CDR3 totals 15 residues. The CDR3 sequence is CASRTSGSLSHEQFF. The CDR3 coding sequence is TGTGCCAGTAGGACTAGCGGGAGTCTTTCGCATGAGCAGTTCTTC.

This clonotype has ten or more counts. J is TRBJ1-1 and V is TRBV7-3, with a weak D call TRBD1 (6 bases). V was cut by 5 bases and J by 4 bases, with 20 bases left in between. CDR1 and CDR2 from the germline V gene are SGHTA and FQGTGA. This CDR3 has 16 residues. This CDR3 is CASSLGGVISGTEAFF. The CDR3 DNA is TGTGCCAGCAGCCTAGGGGGGGTGATATCTGGCACTGAAGCTTTCTTT.

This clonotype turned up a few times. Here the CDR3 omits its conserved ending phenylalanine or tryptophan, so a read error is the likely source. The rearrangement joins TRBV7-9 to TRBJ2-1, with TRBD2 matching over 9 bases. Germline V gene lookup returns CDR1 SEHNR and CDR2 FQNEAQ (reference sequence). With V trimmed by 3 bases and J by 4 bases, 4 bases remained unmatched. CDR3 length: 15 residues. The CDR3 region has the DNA TGTGCCAGCAGCTTTGCTAGCGGGGCATACAATGAGCAGTTCCTC. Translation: CASSFASGAYNEQFL.

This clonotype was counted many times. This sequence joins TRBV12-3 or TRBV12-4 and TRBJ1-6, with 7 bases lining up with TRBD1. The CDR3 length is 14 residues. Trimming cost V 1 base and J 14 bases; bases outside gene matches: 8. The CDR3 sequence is CASSLVGTENTLHF. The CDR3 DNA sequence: TGTGCCAGCAGTTTAGTCGGGACAGAAAACACCCTCCACTTT.

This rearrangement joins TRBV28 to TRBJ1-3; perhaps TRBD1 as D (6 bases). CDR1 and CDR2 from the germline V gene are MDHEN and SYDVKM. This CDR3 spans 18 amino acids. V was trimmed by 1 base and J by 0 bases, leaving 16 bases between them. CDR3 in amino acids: CASSLFWARGNSGNTIYF. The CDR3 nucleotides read TGTGCCAGCAGTTTATTCTGGGCCAGGGGAAACTCTGGAAACACCATATATTTT.

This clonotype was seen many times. The CDR3 DNA reads TGTGCCAGCAGCCAAGACCCGGGACAGGCTAGCAATCAGCCCCAGCATTTT. Its protein is CASSQDPGQASNQPQHF. The gene calls are TRBV4-2 and TRBJ1-5, with 8 nucleotides matching TRBD1. Germline loops: CDR1 LGHNA, CDR2 YNFKEQ. This CDR3 is built from 17 residues. Trimming at V came to 0 bases and at J to 0 bases, leaving 4 bases not matched to a gene.